Each of the 13 T cell receptor beta chains below was sequenced from the same sample in a study of cytomegalovirus exposure and HLA in healthy donors. PCR primers comprised 60 Vbeta and 13 Jbeta primers. The table came from immunoSEQ multiplex PCR; TCRdb's copy has only in-frame clones and leaves some out. The repertoire holds approximately 160,000 clones, about three quarters seen once, with 2% to 3% in the top ten. Sequencing was performed on PBMCs. Receptors were obtained from a middle-aged woman in good health and CMV-seropositive.

With respect to this clone: This CDR3 is also generated by other DNA sequences in the sample. The chain uses TRBV2 and TRBJ2-3; tentatively, D is TRBD1 (6 bases). V lost 7 bases and J lost 3, with 11 bases in between. Germline CDR1 reads SNHLY; CDR2 reads FYNNEI. The CDR3 contains 13 residues. The CDR3 DNA reads TGTGCCAGCATCCCCGACAGGACAGATACGCAGTATTTT. This gives the protein CASIPDRTDTQYF.

The J gene is TRBJ2-3, the V gene TRBV4-3, with TRBD1 matching 8 bases. The CDR3 contains 15 residues. Trimming removed 8 bases from V and 0 bases from J; junction bases left unmatched: 7. CDR1 LGHNA and CDR2 YSLEER come from the germline V gene. CDR3 bases: TGCGCCAGCCGCGACAGGGGTCGGAGCACAGATACGCAGTATTTT. As protein: CASRDRGRSTDTQYF.

The chain uses TRBV29-1 and TRBJ1-1; TRBD1 is a possible D gene (6 bases). CDR1 and CDR2 from the germline V gene are SQVTM and ANQGSEA. V was clipped by 6 bases and J by 4 bases, with 9 bases between them. This CDR3 region has 11 residues. CDR3 bases: TGCAGCGTCGTAGGGGGCACTGAAGCTTTCTTT. This gives the protein CSVVGGTEAFF. Based on the CDR3 plus reference TRBV29-1 and TRBJ1-1, the full variable domain is SAVISQKPSRDICQRGTSLTIQCQVDSQVTMMFWYRQQPGQSLTLIATANQGSEATYESGFVIDKFPISRPNLTFSTLTVSNMSPEDSSIYLCSVVGGTEAFFGQGTRLTVV.

The rearrangement uses TRBV19 and TRBJ1-5, with 8 bases fitting TRBD1. The CDR3 totals 14 residues. V shed 6 bases, J shed 6 bases, and the junction held 7 bases outside the gene matches. Germline lookup yields CDR1 LNHDA and CDR2 SQIVND (reference sequence). The CDR3 nucleotides read TGTGCCAGTAGCACCCAGGGGGCCGGTCAGCCCCAGCATTTT. It yields the protein CASSTQGAGQPQHF. Full variable domain (missing parts from reference TRBV19 and TRBJ1-5): DGGITQSPKYLFRKEGQNVTLSCEQNLNHDAMYWYRQDPGQGLRLIYYSQIVNDFQKGDIAEGYSVSREKKESFPLTVTSAQKNPTAFYLCASSTQGAGQPQHFGDGTRLSIL.

This clone was recorded once. This chain joins TRBV7-2 and TRBJ1-3; 7 nucleotides agree with TRBD1. CDR3 size: 14 residues. Per germline, CDR1 SGHTA and CDR2 FQGNSA. Germline trimming cut 7 bases from V and 4 bases from J; bases unmatched to any gene: 7. The CDR3 reads CASTHQGDGNTIYF. Here the CDR3 DNA reads TGTGCCAGCACCCACCAGGGGGACGGAAACACCATATATTTT.

The chain's CDR3 is CAVDSGRAFNEQFF. CDR3 nucleotide sequence: TGTGCCGTTGATAGCGGGAGGGCGTTCAATGAGCAGTTCTTC. V gene TRBV19 combines with J gene TRBJ2-1, with TRBD2 identical over 11 bases. CDR1 and CDR2 (germline): LNHDA, SQIVND (reference sequence). J lost 6 bases, V lost 11 bases, and 9 bases had no gene match. The CDR3 is 14 amino acids.

The genes are TRBV6-5 and TRBJ1-6, with 9 bases lining up with TRBD1. The CDR3 totals 16 residues. V lost 2 bases to trimming and J lost 10 bases; unmatched junction nucleotides: 9. Germline V lookup: CDR1 MNHEY, CDR2 SVGAGI. CDR3 DNA sequence: TGTGCCAGCAGTTACACTTCACAGGGGGCTGGGTCACCCCTCCACTTT. Its protein is CASSYTSQGAGSPLHF.

The chain uses TRBV11-2 and TRBJ2-7; D might be TRBD2 (5 bases). V was clipped by 1 base and J by 2 bases, with 6 bases between them. Per the germline V gene, CDR1 is SGHAT and CDR2 is FQNNGV. This CDR3 spans 13 amino acids. CDR3 nucleotide sequence: TGTGCCAGCAGCTTAGCGCGGGCCTACGAGCAGTACTTC. Its translation is CASSLARAYEQYF. Full variable domain (rest looked up from reference TRBV11-2 and TRBJ2-7): EAGVAQSPRYKIIEKRQSVAFWCNPISGHATLYWYQQILGQGPKLLIQFQNNGVVDDSQLPKDRFSAERLKGVDSTLKIQPAKLEDSAVYLCASSLARAYEQYFGPGTRLTVT.

This chain links TRBV2 with TRBJ1-5; 9 bases are shared with TRBD1. CDR1 and CDR2 from the germline V gene are SNHLY and FYNNEI. J gave up 3 bases and V 6 bases, and 6 bases lay outside the gene matches. The CDR3 has 15 residues. Here the CDR3 DNA reads TGTGCCAGCAGGGGGGACAGGGCCTTCAATCAGCCCCAGCATTTT. Translated: CASRGDRAFNQPQHF. Full variable domain (outside the CDR3, taken from reference TRBV2 and TRBJ1-5): EPEVTQTPSHQVTQMGQEVILRCVPISNHLYFYWYRQILGQKVEFLVSFYNNEISEKSEIFDDQFSVERPDGSNFTLKIRSTKLEDSAMYFCASRGDRAFNQPQHFGDGTRLSIL.

The V and J genes are TRBV5-5 and TRBJ1-2; 9 bases are shared with TRBD1. The CDR3 totals 17 residues. The junction had 11 bases not matched to a gene; V was cut back by 1 base and J by 4 bases. CDR1 is SGHKS and CDR2 is YYEKEE in the germline V gene (reference sequence). The CDR3 region is CASSLSPGTGTIYGYTF. The CDR3 nucleotides are TGTGCCAGCAGCTTGTCGCCGGGGACAGGGACAATCTATGGCTACACCTTC.

This clone was picked up one time. The chain has TRBV15 and TRBJ2-2, with D possibly being TRBD1 (5 bases). The CDR3 extends over 13 amino acids. Germline lookup yields CDR1 LNHNV and CDR2 YYDKDF (reference sequence). V lost 5 bases and J 6 bases, leaving 10 bases between the germline ends. The CDR3 region has the DNA TGTGCCACCAGCCAACCCAGGGCCGGGGAGCTGTTTTTT. This encodes CATSQPRAGELFF.

This rearrangement joins TRBV12-2 to TRBJ1-5; TRBD1, as called in the table, went unchecked against the DNA. TRBV12-2 represents a pseudogene. This CDR3 contains 20 residues. The CDR3 DNA reads TGTGCAAGTCGCTTAGCCCGAAGACAGGGGAGAGAGAATAGCAATCAGCCCCAGCATTTT. Its translation is CASRLARRQGRENSNQPQHF.

The V gene is TRBV5-8, the J gene TRBJ1-1; tentatively, D is TRBD1 (6 bases). Germline CDR1 and CDR2: SGHTS and YDEGEE. CDR3 size: 15 residues. Trimming left V 0 bases short and J 10 bases short, with 19 bases between. The CDR3 loop reads CASSLGDTGGSRAFF. In DNA, the CDR3 is TGTGCCAGCAGCTTGGGGGACACAGGAGGTAGTAGAGCTTTCTTT.